The rows below give T cell receptor beta chains drawn from one sample of a study of long-term antiretroviral therapy in people with HIV. Sequenced by immunoSEQ multiplex PCR; TCRdb stores in-frame clones only, minus some. The data show about 20,000 clones, with over 75% seen just once and roughly 9.2% held by the top ten. The sequencing used unsorted PBMCs, collected approximately 4.4 years before starting antiretroviral therapy. These receptors were obtained from a woman in her thirties with HIV. CDR3s leave out the opening cysteine and the closing phenylalanine or tryptophan. Each record gives: CDR3 length, J gene, V gene, CDR3 protein.

12 | TRBJ2-7 | TRBV6-5 | ASSPSGNSYEQY
12 | TRBJ2-7 | TRBV7-2 | ASSLSGIGYEQY
11 | TRBJ1-5 | TRBV30 | ACSPTGNQPQH
13 | TRBJ2-3 | TRBV7-9 | ASSFRLGVLDTQY
12 | TRBJ1-2 | TRBV19 | ASSRGLEENGYT
12 | TRBJ2-7 | TRBV7-8 | ASSAGQGPYEQY
13 | TRBJ1-6 | TRBV9 | ASSASGTINSPLH
13 | TRBJ1-6 | TRBV7-6 | ASSLGGGNNSPLH
13 | TRBJ1-1 | TRBV7-9 | ASSNWGGADTEAF
11 | TRBJ1-2 | TRBV6-1 | ASRRDGYYGYT
11 | TRBJ2-2 | TRBV14 | ASSHWDTGELF
12 | TRBJ1-2 | TRBV4-1 | ASSQNYGPYGYT
12 | TRBJ1-2 | TRBV19 | ASSPGTERAGYT
12 | TRBJ1-5 | TRBV19 | ASSLQGARQPQH
11 | TRBJ1-3 | TRBV7-2 | ASSRDRGNTIY
11 | TRBJ1-1 | TRBV19 | ASSAPVLLEAF
15 | TRBJ2-3 | TRBV2 | ASSEQSGGVSADTQY
13 | TRBJ2-1 | TRBV4-3 | ASSRGQGDNNEQF
11 | TRBJ1-4 | TRBV7-8 | ASSLRVGEKLF
16 | TRBJ2-3 | TRBV7-9 | ASSSDPALAVSTDTQY
12 | TRBJ1-3 | TRBV30 | AWNSGTGANTIY
13 | TRBJ1-3 | TRBV4-2 | ASSQRAISGNTIY
11 | TRBJ2-7 | TRBV2 | ASSGGGGYEQY
11 | TRBJ2-7 | TRBV30 | AWSHSSSYEQY
13 | TRBJ1-2 | TRBV7-8 | ASSKGTLGQGENT